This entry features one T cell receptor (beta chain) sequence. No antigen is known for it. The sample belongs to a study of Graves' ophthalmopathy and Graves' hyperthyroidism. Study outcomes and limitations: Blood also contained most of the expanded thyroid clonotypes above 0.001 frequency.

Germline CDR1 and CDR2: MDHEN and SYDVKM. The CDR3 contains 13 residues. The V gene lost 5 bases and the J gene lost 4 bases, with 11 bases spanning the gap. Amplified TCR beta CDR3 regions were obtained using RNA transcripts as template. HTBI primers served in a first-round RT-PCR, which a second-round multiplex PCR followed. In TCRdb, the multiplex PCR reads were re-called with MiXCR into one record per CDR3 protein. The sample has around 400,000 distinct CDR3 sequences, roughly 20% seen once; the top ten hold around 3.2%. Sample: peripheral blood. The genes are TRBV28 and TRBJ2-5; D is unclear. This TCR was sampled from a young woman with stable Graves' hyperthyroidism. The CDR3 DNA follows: TGTGCCAGCAGTCTAGTGAGTCCAGAGACCCAGTACTTC. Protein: CASSLVSPETQYF.